These 3 T cell receptor beta chains came from one sample sequenced in a study of cytomegalovirus exposure and HLA in healthy donors. Vbeta (60) and Jbeta (13) primers were used in the PCR. TCRdb's table, derived via immunoSEQ multiplex PCR, lists solely in-frame clones and lacks some. The sample includes some 160,000 clones, around three quarters of them seen just once. Sequencing was performed on PBMCs. Receptors originate from a middle-aged man in good health and CMV-seropositive.

This clone was detected a few times. The chain is built from TRBV6-5 and TRBJ1-4; D remains ambiguous. This CDR3 contains 16 residues. CDR1 MNHEY and CDR2 SVGAGI come from the germline V gene. The V end was cut by 3 bases, the J end by 7 bases, with 18 bases between. CDR3 nucleotides: TGTGCCAGCAGTTATGAGATTGGTGTCGTTTTTGAAAAACTGTTTTTT. Translation gives CASSYEIGVVFEKLFF.

The chain links TRBV9 to TRBJ1-1; TRBD1 is a possible D gene (6 bases). V was cut by 5 bases and J by 5 bases, with 16 bases left in between. This CDR3 contains 14 residues. Germline CDR1 is SGDLS and CDR2 is YYNGEE. CDR3 nucleotide sequence: TGTGCCAGCAGTACAGGGTTGAAGAGAACTGAAGCTTTCTTT. Its translation is CASSTGLKRTEAFF.

The chain recombines TRBV7-9 with TRBJ2-7, with no clear D. Germline-derived CDR1 and CDR2 are SEHNR and FQNEAQ (reference sequence). This CDR3 has 17 amino acids. Trimming left V 5 bases short and J 3 bases short, with 23 bases between. The CDR3 nucleotides read TGTGCCAGCAGCGCCACCCACCTTACAGCCGTTAACTACGAGCAGTACTTC. It specifies CASSATHLTAVNYEQYF.